The rows below give T cell receptor beta chains drawn from one sample of a study of post-analysis software for immune sequencing data. TCRdb re-called the PCR reads through MiXCR, storing one row per CDR3 protein. The sample has roughly 700,000 distinct CDR3 sequences, roughly 27% seen once; the top ten hold roughly 0.53%. The sample comprised blood. These receptors all stem from a girl aged 5-17 years with multiple sclerosis. The CDR3 runs from the conserved cysteine through the conserved F or W. A D gene is named only where the DNA matches it firmly. The listing skips clone size in some rows; elsewhere it reads once, few, many or a size class.

TRBJ2-7,NA,TRBD2,TRBV6-2/TRBV6-3,CASSEPSGFYEQYF,TGTGCCAGCAGCGAGCCTAGCGGCTTCTACGAGCAGTACTTC
TRBJ1-5,NA,TRBD1,TRBV12-3/TRBV12-4,CASKTGLGNQPQHF,TGTGCCAGCAAGACAGGGTTGGGAAATCAGCCCCAGCATTTT
TRBJ2-7,few,NA,TRBV9,CASSVESPGEQYF,TGTGCCAGCAGCGTAGAGTCGCCGGGGGAGCAGTACTTC
TRBJ1-5,NA,NA,TRBV10-2,CASSAAATQPQHF,TGCGCCAGCAGCGCCGCGGCAACTCAGCCCCAGCATTTT
TRBJ2-1,NA,TRBD2,TRBV4-3,CASSLVVAGNVGERFF,TGCGCCAGCAGCCTCGTGGTAGCGGGAAACGTAGGTGAGCGGTTCTTC
TRBJ2-5,NA,NA,TRBV6-2/TRBV6-3,CASSCAAGTAVLETQYF,TGTGCCAGCAGTTGTGCGGCCGGGACGGCGGTGTTGGAGACCCAGTACTTC
TRBJ2-1,many,NA,TRBV3-1,CASSQDSGRRVEFF,TGTGCCAGCAGCCAAGATTCGGGGCGGCGGGTTGAGTTCTTC
TRBJ2-3,many,TRBD2,TRBV7-2,CASSLLAGTDTQYF,TGTGCCAGCAGCCTACTAGCGGGTACAGATACGCAGTATTTT
TRBJ2-6,NA,NA,TRBV3-1,CASSQKRHSGANVLTF,TGTGCCAGCAGCCAAAAGCGACACTCTGGGGCCAACGTCCTGACTTTC
TRBJ2-2,NA,TRBD1,TRBV20-1,CSAPPGGSTGELFF,TGCAGTGCGCCACCAGGGGGAAGCACCGGGGAGCTGTTTTTT
TRBJ1-2,few,NA,TRBV29-1,CSVEIRSLAKGYTF,TGCAGCGTTGAAATACGGAGTTTGGCTAAGGGCTACACCTTC
TRBJ1-6,NA,NA,TRBV10-3,CAISGRGQANSPLHF,TGTGCCATCAGTGGACGGGGGCAAGCTAATTCACCCCTCCACTTT
TRBJ2-7,few,NA,TRBV27,CASSYGSPYEQYF,TGTGCCAGCAGTTACGGGTCCCCCTACGAGCAGTACTTC
TRBJ2-3,few,TRBD2,TRBV7-2,CASSLEAGGGLDTQYF,TGTGCCAGCAGCTTAGAAGCGGGAGGGGGGTTGGATACGCAGTATTTT
TRBJ2-3,NA,TRBD1,TRBV3-1,CASSTRTGGGDTQYF,TGTGCCAGCAGCACCCGAACAGGGGGAGGTGATACGCAGTATTTT
TRBJ1-6,few,NA,TRBV5-1,CASSLGGGTLHF,TGCGCCAGCAGCTTGGGCGGGGGCACCCTCCACTTT
TRBJ2-3,few,NA,TRBV20-1,CSARDLGRGTDTQYF,TGCAGTGCTAGAGATCTGGGGAGAGGCACAGATACGCAGTATTTT
TRBJ2-3,NA,NA,TRBV28,CASSFVGARDTQYF,TGTGCCAGCAGTTTTGTTGGAGCCCGGGATACGCAGTATTTT
TRBJ2-7,NA,NA,TRBV11-2,CASSLEDKGTYEQYF,TGTGCCAGCAGCTTAGAGGACAAAGGGACATACGAGCAGTACTTC
TRBJ1-2,few,NA,TRBV20-1,CSARNPGDYGYTF,TGCAGTGCTAGAAATCCAGGGGACTATGGCTACACCTTC
TRBJ1-3,few,NA,TRBV2,CASSVAGLSSGNTIYF,TGTGCCAGCAGTGTCGCCGGATTAAGCTCTGGAAACACCATATATTTT
TRBJ2-5,NA,NA,TRBV5-5,CAGSLARGTQYF,TGTGCCGGCAGCCTCGCCAGGGGGACCCAGTACTTC
TRBJ2-2,NA,TRBD1,TRBV2,CASSGGTDTGELFF,TGTGCCAGCAGTGGTGGGACAGACACCGGGGAGCTGTTTTTT
TRBJ1-1,NA,NA,TRBV5-1,CASSLGNAEAFF,TGCGCCAGCAGCTTGGGCAACGCTGAAGCTTTCTTT
TRBJ2-7,few,TRBD2,TRBV7-2,CASSLTPAGSISSYEQYF,TGTGCCAGCAGCTTAACCCCAGCGGGATCTATTAGCTCCTACGAGCAGTACTTC
TRBJ1-4,NA,TRBD1,TRBV25-1,CASNQLQVQGAGEKLFF,TGTGCCAGCAATCAACTCCAGGTCCAGGGGGCAGGGGAAAAACTGTTTTTT
TRBJ2-3,NA,NA,TRBV7-2,CASSFISDTDTQYF,TGTGCCAGCAGCTTTATCTCTGACACAGATACGCAGTATTTT
TRBJ2-1,NA,TRBD2,TRBV20-1,CSARNGLANYNEQFF,TGCAGTGCTAGAAATGGACTAGCGAACTACAATGAGCAGTTCTTC
TRBJ1-6,few,NA,TRBV6-5,CASSPPGWRSPLHF,TGTGCCAGCAGCCCTCCAGGGTGGAGGTCACCCCTCCACTTT
TRBJ2-6,NA,NA,TRBV7-7,CASSRGTAGANVLTF,TGTGCTAGCAGCCGGGGGACAGCTGGGGCCAACGTCCTGACTTTC
TRBJ2-1,NA,TRBD2,TRBV5-1,CASSPTSGADNEQFF,TGCGCCAGCAGCCCGACTAGCGGGGCAGACAATGAGCAGTTCTTC
TRBJ1-6,NA,NA,TRBV20-1,CSAPMWGGPYNSPLHF,TGCAGTGCTCCGATGTGGGGGGGACCCTATAATTCACCCCTCCACTTT
TRBJ2-7,few,NA,TRBV7-9,CASSSSLDSSYEQYF,TGTGCCAGCAGCTCCTCCCTGGACAGCTCCTACGAGCAGTACTTC
TRBJ2-1,few,TRBD2,TRBV6-1,CAIWGLVGNEQFF,TGTGCCATTTGGGGACTAGTCGGCAATGAGCAGTTCTTC
TRBJ2-7,NA,TRBD2,TRBV20-1,CSASPGLGGYEQYF,TGCAGTGCTAGTCCGGGACTAGGAGGTTACGAGCAGTACTTC
TRBJ2-1,NA,TRBD1,TRBV28,CASPPAQGVRDNEQFF,TGTGCCAGCCCTCCCGCTCAGGGGGTGAGGGACAATGAGCAGTTCTTC
TRBJ2-5,few,TRBD2,TRBV5-4,CASSNEGLAGKETQYF,TGTGCCAGCAGCAATGAAGGGCTAGCGGGAAAAGAGACCCAGTACTTC
TRBJ2-7,NA,TRBD1,TRBV10-3,CAISGTGLSSFYEQYF,TGTGCCATCAGTGGGACAGGGTTATCCAGCTTCTACGAGCAGTACTTC
TRBJ1-2,few,NA,TRBV27,CASSAVSGAGYTF,TGTGCCAGCAGTGCCGTGTCAGGGGCCGGCTACACCTTC
TRBJ2-5,NA,TRBD2,TRBV28,CASSWTSGRFGETQYF,TGTGCCAGCAGTTGGACTAGCGGGAGGTTTGGGGAGACCCAGTACTTC
TRBJ2-7,NA,TRBD1,TRBV28,CASGEGQGVHEQYF,TGTGCCAGCGGCGAGGGACAGGGCGTCCACGAGCAGTACTTC
TRBJ2-7,many,NA,TRBV7-6,CASSLGETYEQYF,TGTGCCAGCAGCTTAGGGGAAACCTACGAGCAGTACTTC